These 8 T cell receptor beta chains were sequenced from one sample in a study of cytomegalovirus exposure and HLA in healthy donors. Primers: 60 Vbeta forward and 13 Jbeta reverse. Here immunoSEQ multiplex PCR was the method, and the copy in TCRdb shows in-frame clones only, minus some. The sample records 90,000 or so clones, over 55% being singletons. Material for sequencing was PBMCs. Receptor source: a woman between 18 and 30 years old in good health and CMV-seropositive.

V is TRBV2 and J is TRBJ2-5; 7 positions match TRBD2. Germline values: CDR1 SNHLY, CDR2 FYNNEI. V lost 6 bases and J lost 3; bases outside the gene matches: 4. The CDR3 totals 13 residues. The chain's CDR3 is CASRAGTKETQYF. Here the CDR3 DNA reads TGTGCCAGCAGGGCTGGGACTAAAGAGACCCAGTACTTC.

CDR3 region: CSVGGGNQETQYF. The CDR3 DNA follows: TGCAGCGTTGGGGGGGGGAACCAAGAGACCCAGTACTTC. The J gene is TRBJ2-5, the V gene TRBV29-1; 7 bases line up with TRBD2. This CDR3 comprises 13 residues. The ends lost 4 bases at V and 0 bases at J; junction bases unmatched: 2. Germline values: CDR1 SQVTM, CDR2 ANQGSEA.

The V and J genes are TRBV2 and TRBJ1-5, with 7 positions matching TRBD1. Germline V gives CDR1 SNHLY, CDR2 FYNNEI. The CDR3 is made up of 16 amino acids. The ends lost 10 bases at V and 1 base at J; junction bases unmatched: 13. CDR3 sequence: CATLGTWTGSNQPQHF. The CDR3 DNA reads as TGTGCCACCTTGGGGACCTGGACAGGCAGCAATCAGCCCCAGCATTTT.

This chain uses TRBV5-8 with TRBJ1-2; D is perhaps TRBD1 (6 bases). V was shortened by 4 bases and J by 4 bases, with 14 bases between the two germline ends. Germline V gives CDR1 SGHTS, CDR2 YDEGEE. This CDR3 is 14 amino acids long. The CDR3 loop reads CASSPGGQSYGYTF. The DNA of the CDR3 is TGTGCCAGCAGCCCGGGGGGGCAGAGCTATGGCTACACCTTC.

J is TRBJ1-5 and V is TRBV18; D remains unclear. Trimming took 3 bases from V and 5 from J, leaving 14 bases between them. Germline CDR1 KGHSH, CDR2 LQKENI. This CDR3 contains 15 residues. CDR3 in amino acids: CASSPASRFDQPQHF. For the CDR3, the DNA is TGTGCCAGCTCACCGGCTAGTAGATTCGATCAGCCCCAGCATTTT.

The chain employs TRBV7-2 and TRBJ1-5; unclear D gene. V lost 3 bases and J 0 bases, leaving 9 bases between the germline ends. The germline gives CDR1 SGHTA, CDR2 FQGNSA. CDR3 size: 15 residues. CDR3 sequence: CASSFPPGSNQPQHF. The DNA for the CDR3 is TGTGCCAGCAGCTTCCCCCCGGGTAGCAATCAGCCCCAGCATTTT. Supplemented by reference TRBV7-2 and TRBJ1-5, the full variable domain reads GAGVSQSPSNKVTEKGKDVELRCDPISGHTALYWYRQSLGQGLEFLIYFQGNSAPDKSGLPSDRFSAERTGGSVSTLTIQRTQQEDSAVYLCASSFPPGSNQPQHFGDGTRLSIL.

The gene calls are TRBV18 and TRBJ1-1; no firm D call. Germline V gives CDR1 KGHSH, CDR2 LQKENI. V dropped 8 bases and J dropped 1 base, with 14 bases sitting between them. The CDR3 loop spans 14 amino acids. The CDR3 nucleotides read TGTGCCAGCCTAGGGAGGTTCTGGAACACTGAAGCTTTCTTT. It codes for CASLGRFWNTEAFF.

The chain combines TRBV28 with TRBJ1-5; D uncertain. This CDR3 spans 15 amino acids. V was cut by 6 bases and J by 2 bases, with 14 bases left in between. Germline lookup yields CDR1 MDHEN and CDR2 SYDVKM. DNA for the CDR3: TGTGCCAGCAGGTTTCTCGTCCCTGGCAATCAGCCCCAGCATTTT. This codes for CASRFLVPGNQPQHF. The full variable domain, completed using reference TRBV28 and TRBJ1-5, is DVKVTQSSRYLVKRTGEKVFLECVQDMDHENMFWYRQDPGLGLRLIYFSYDVKMKEKGDIPEGYSVSREKKERFSLILESASTNQTSMYLCASRFLVPGNQPQHFGDGTRLSIL.